A single sample is the source of the 20 T cell receptor beta chains below, sequenced in a study of CXCR3-negative and CXCR3-positive naive CD8 T cells. 5' RACE that incorporated UMI labels was used to prepare the TRB cDNA libraries. TCRdb re-called the 5' RACE reads, yielding one record per CDR3 amino acid sequence without DNA. The table for this sample gives 55,000 to 65,000 distinct CDR3 sequences. The source material was naive CXCR3- CD8+ T cells from blood. The subset here: CD45RO-CCR7+CD27+CD95- naive CD8+ T cells lacking CXCR3 (TNR3-). The receptors here all came from a human donor in good health. Some clones in this sample may be carry-over from other donors' samples.

This clonotype is classed as large (0.1 to 1%) by frequency. The chain combines TRBV7-3 with TRBJ1-1; TCRdb reports TRBD1, a call that lacks DNA to check it against. Germline V gives CDR1 SGHTA, CDR2 FQGTGA. The CDR3 loop spans 13 amino acids. CDR3 in amino acids: CASSWTGNTEAFF.

The V call is TRBV6-1, the J call TRBJ2-2; TCRdb gives TRBD1 as the D gene, but with no DNA this cannot be confirmed. The CDR3 has 15 amino acids. CDR1 and CDR2 from the germline V gene are MNHNS and SASEGT. Here the CDR3 reads CASTGQLFNTGELFF.

This chain joins TRBV11-2 and TRBJ2-7; no DNA is available, so the TRBD1 call from TCRdb remains unchecked. The CDR3 loop spans 12 amino acids. Germline loops: CDR1 SGHAT, CDR2 FQNNGV. The CDR3: CASTPGVHEQYF.

V usage is TRBV28 and J usage is TRBJ2-7. The CDR3 spans 13 residues. CDR1 MDHEN and CDR2 SYDVKM come from the germline V gene. CDR3 amino acids: CASSLHRLYEQYF. Drawing the rest from reference TRBV28 and TRBJ2-7, the complete variable domain is DVKVTQSSRYLVKRTGEKVFLECVQDMDHENMFWYRQDPGLGLRLIYFSYDVKMKEKGDIPEGYSVSREKKERFSLILESASTNQTSMYLCASSLHRLYEQYFGPGTRLTVT.

CDR3 in amino acids: CASSNAGGVTEAFF. The genes are TRBV5-1 and TRBJ1-1; the D gene TCRdb calls, TRBD1, cannot be checked with no DNA. Germline CDR1 is SGHRS and CDR2 is YFSETQ. This CDR3 has 14 amino acids.

This chain connects TRBV6-2 or TRBV6-3 to TRBJ2-1; lacking DNA, the TRBD1 call made by TCRdb goes unchecked. Looked up from germline, CDR1 is MNHEY and CDR2 is SVGEGT. This CDR3 is 16 amino acids long. CDR3 residues: CASNDWGQDIYNEQFF.

The chain has TRBV12-3 or TRBV12-4 and TRBJ1-1; the D call of TRBD1 rests on TCRdb alone, since no DNA is present to check it. This CDR3 region has 15 residues. CDR3 protein: CASSLGGTVNTEAFF.

The gene calls are TRBV7-6 and TRBJ2-7; the D call of TRBD2 rests on TCRdb alone, since no DNA is present to check it. This CDR3 is 14 amino acids long. The germline V gene encodes CDR1 SGHVS and CDR2 FNYEAQ. The CDR3 reads CASSPARNSYEQYF.

V is TRBV7-2 and J is TRBJ2-3; TCRdb selects TRBD2, and the lack of DNA leaves this call unchecked. Germline V gene lookup returns CDR1 SGHTA and CDR2 FQGNSA. CDR3 size: 16 residues. The CDR3: CASSLVASGVTDTQYF.

The chain links TRBV20-1 to TRBJ1-1; TCRdb gives TRBD1 as the D gene, but with no DNA this cannot be confirmed. CDR3 size: 12 residues. Germline assignment: CDR1 DFQATT and CDR2 SNEGSKA (reference sequence). CDR3 protein: CSARPGGTEAFF.

This chain connects TRBV5-1 to TRBJ2-3; TCRdb calls TRBD2, which cannot be checked without DNA. Germline loops: CDR1 SGHRS, CDR2 YFSETQ. CDR3 length equals 14 residues. CDR3 sequence reads: CASTSGKSTDTQYF.

The V call is TRBV6-6, the J call TRBJ2-1; TCRdb picks TRBD2, but there is no DNA to check that call. CDR1 is MNHNY and CDR2 is SVGAGI in the germline V gene (reference sequence). This CDR3 comprises 12 residues. This CDR3 is CASWDLANEQFF.

This chain links TRBV29-1 with TRBJ1-1. The CDR3 consists of 17 residues. Germline V gene lookup returns CDR1 SQVTM and CDR2 ANQGSEA. The CDR3 here is CSVALGRQGGRLTEAFF.

J is TRBJ2-2 and V is TRBV19; TCRdb's D gene call, TRBD2, goes unchecked for lack of DNA. The CDR3 contains 16 residues. Germline CDR1 is LNHDA and CDR2 is SQIVND (reference sequence). Here the CDR3 reads CASSIGTRGGTGELFF.

The rearrangement links TRBV4-3 to TRBJ1-2. CDR3 size: 13 residues. The germline V gene encodes CDR1 LGHNA and CDR2 YSLEER. The CDR3 sequence: CASSPGIPYGYTF.

V is TRBV6-6 and J is TRBJ2-7; the TCRdb call, TRBD1, lacks DNA for checking. The CDR3 consists of 14 residues. The germline gives CDR1 MNHNY, CDR2 SVGAGI (reference sequence). CDR3 protein: CASSYYREGYEQYF.

J is TRBJ1-2 and V is TRBV28. CDR1 MDHEN and CDR2 SYDVKM come from the germline V gene. The CDR3 is made up of 13 amino acids. The CDR3 sequence is CASSFNSLYGYTF.

The V and J genes are TRBV6-6 and TRBJ2-7; TCRdb returns TRBD1, unconfirmable since there is no DNA. The CDR3 is made up of 15 amino acids. Per the germline V gene, CDR1 is MNHNY and CDR2 is SVGAGI (reference sequence). CDR3 amino acids: CASSPGVSGVYEQYF.

The chain employs TRBV10-3 and TRBJ2-1; checking the TCRdb D call of TRBD1 is not possible without DNA. The CDR3 is 14 residues long. Germline assignment: CDR1 ENHRY and CDR2 SYGVKD. This chain's CDR3 is CAIRVDGANNEQFF.

The chain joins TRBV12-3 or TRBV12-4 to TRBJ1-5; there is no DNA to check the TCRdb D call of TRBD1. The CDR3 is 12 amino acids. The chain's CDR3 is CASSLPGHPQHF.